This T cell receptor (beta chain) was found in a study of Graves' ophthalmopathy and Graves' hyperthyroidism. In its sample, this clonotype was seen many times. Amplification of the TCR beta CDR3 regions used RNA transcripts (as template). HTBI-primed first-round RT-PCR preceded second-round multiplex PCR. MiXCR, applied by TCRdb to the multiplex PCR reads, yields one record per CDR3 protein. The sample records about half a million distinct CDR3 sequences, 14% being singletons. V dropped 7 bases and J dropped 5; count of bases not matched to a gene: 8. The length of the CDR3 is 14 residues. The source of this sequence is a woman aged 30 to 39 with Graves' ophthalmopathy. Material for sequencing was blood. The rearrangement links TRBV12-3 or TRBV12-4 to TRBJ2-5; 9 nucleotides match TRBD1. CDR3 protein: CASKLTGGGETQYF. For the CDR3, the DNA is TGTGCCAGCAAGCTCACAGGGGGCGGTGAGACCCAGTACTTC.